The 30 T cell receptor beta chains reported below all come from one sample, sequenced in a study of Ad26.COV2.S vaccination and SARS-CoV-2 variants. The treatment denotes: around 19 received Ad26.COV2.S at low or high dose, single or two shots; 5 received placebo; per-sample allocation not given. Samples analyzed were those drawn on day 63 after the first vaccine or placebo injection. Measured with immunoSEQ multiplex PCR; TCRdb has only the in-frame clones, and not every one. The table has under 550,000 clones, around 90% seen once. The sequences come from peripheral blood, collected in a trial of Ad26.COV2.S vaccine versus placebo. The receptors stem from a person aged 18-65 years who received the Ad26.COV2.S COVID-19 vaccine or a placebo.

This clone appeared once. V usage is TRBV9 and J usage is TRBJ2-7; 13 nucleotides agree with TRBD2. The V gene's germline CDR1 is SGDLS and CDR2 YYNGEE. This CDR3 has 14 amino acids. V shed 3 bases, J shed 7 bases, and the junction held 4 bases outside the gene matches. The CDR3: CASSGGLAGREQYF. As DNA, the CDR3 is TGTGCCAGCAGCGGGGGACTAGCGGGGAGGGAGCAGTACTTC. The complete variable domain, with remaining parts taken from reference TRBV9 and TRBJ2-7, reads DSGVTQTPKHLITATGQRVTLRCSPRSGDLSVYWYQQSLDQGLQFLIQYYNGEERAKGNILERFSAQQFPDLHSELNLSSLELGDSALYFCASSGGLAGREQYFGPGTRLTVT.

V usage is TRBV5-4 and J usage is TRBJ2-2; 12 bases fit TRBD2. J lost 1 base, V lost 4 bases, and 5 bases had no gene match. The CDR3 is 17 amino acids. Germline-derived CDR1 and CDR2 are SGHNT and YYREEE (reference sequence). For the CDR3, the DNA is TGTGCCAGCAGCCGCGGACTAGCGGGACAGAACACCGGGGAGCTGTTTTTT. It yields the protein CASSRGLAGQNTGELFF.

The chain couples TRBV18 to TRBJ2-7, with D possibly being TRBD1 (6 bases). This CDR3 region has 16 residues. Germline loops: CDR1 KGHSH, CDR2 LQKENI. The V and J ends lost 0 bases and 0 bases respectively, with 12 bases between them. CDR3 in amino acids: CASSPPGTSFSYEQYF. The DNA of the CDR3 is TGTGCCAGCTCACCACCCGGGACATCGTTCTCCTACGAGCAGTACTTC.

This clone was detected once. The chain couples TRBV10-3 to TRBJ1-2; D call uncertain. Trimming shortened V by 4 bases and J by 0 bases, and 6 bases separated the two germline ends. CDR3 length: 13 amino acids. Germline CDR1 reads ENHRY; CDR2 reads SYGVKD. The chain's CDR3 is CAISGGTNYGYTF. In DNA, the CDR3 is TGTGCCATCAGTGGAGGGACTAACTATGGCTACACCTTC.

This chain connects TRBV6-5 to TRBJ2-1, with a weak D call TRBD2 (6 bases). The CDR3 length is 14 residues. The germline V gene has CDR1 MNHEY and CDR2 SVGAGI. Trimming pared 6 bases from V and 8 bases from J, leaving 17 bases between. CDR3 in DNA: TGTGCCAGCAGCCGGGACTTCGGGGCCCATGAGCAGTTCTTC. Translation: CASSRDFGAHEQFF.

The V gene is TRBV4-3, the J gene TRBJ1-1; no firm D call. This CDR3 has 13 residues. Germline V gives CDR1 LGHNA, CDR2 YSLEER. The V gene lost 2 bases and the J gene lost 0 bases, with 4 bases spanning the gap. The CDR3 reads CASSQMVNTEAFF. The CDR3 DNA reads TGCGCCAGCAGCCAAATGGTGAACACTGAAGCTTTCTTT.

The genes are TRBV5-1 and TRBJ1-3, with D possibly matching TRBD1 (6 bases). CDR1 is SGHRS and CDR2 is YFSETQ in the germline V gene. The V end was cut by 4 bases, the J end by 6 bases, with 17 bases between. The CDR3 loop spans 15 amino acids. The CDR3 is CASSAATGLANTIYF. The CDR3 DNA sequence: TGCGCCAGCAGCGCCGCAACAGGGCTCGCAAACACCATATATTTT.

The chain employs TRBV11-2 and TRBJ2-7, with 14 bases matching TRBD2. The germline V gene has CDR1 SGHAT and CDR2 FQNNGV. Trimming at V came to 5 bases and at J to 6 bases, leaving 3 bases not matched to a gene. The length of the CDR3 is 14 residues. The CDR3 DNA reads TGTGCCAGCAGCGGGGGACTAGCGGGAGTCGAGCAGTACTTC. It yields the protein CASSGGLAGVEQYF.

J is TRBJ1-2 and V is TRBV28; 7 bases agree with TRBD1. The CDR3 has 13 residues. Per the germline V gene, CDR1 is MDHEN and CDR2 is SYDVKM. The V gene end was trimmed by 5 bases and the J gene end by 8 bases; junction bases not matched to a gene: 8. CDR3 sequence reads: CASSVRQGLGYTF. The DNA for the CDR3 is TGTGCCAGCAGTGTCCGACAGGGCTTGGGCTACACCTTC.

The chain uses TRBV12-3 or TRBV12-4 and TRBJ2-7; D remains ambiguous. This CDR3 contains 11 residues. V was pared by 5 bases and J by 7 bases, with 9 bases between. CDR3 loop: CASSIGWEQYF. The CDR3 DNA follows: TGTGCCAGCAGTATCGGATGGGAGCAGTACTTC.

The chain employs TRBV7-2 and TRBJ2-5; no clear D. This CDR3 has 14 residues. Trimming took 3 bases from V and 4 from J, leaving 12 bases between them. Germline V CDR1 and CDR2: SGHTA, FQGNSA. CDR3 nucleotide sequence: TGTGCCAGCAGCTTGTATCTCGGCGGAGAGACCCAGTACTTC. Its translation is CASSLYLGGETQYF.

This sequence joins TRBV30 and TRBJ2-3; 9 bases agree with TRBD2. The CDR3 runs 15 residues. The V segment lost 1 base and the J segment 4 bases; nucleotides outside the gene matches: 6. In germline, CDR1 is GTSNPN, CDR2 SVGIG (reference sequence). Written as DNA, the CDR3 is TGTGCCTGGAGTGCTCAAGGCGGGAGGGCAGATACGCAGTATTTT. This gives the protein CAWSAQGGRADTQYF.

V usage is TRBV5-6 and J usage is TRBJ2-7; 7 bases fit TRBD2. In germline, CDR1 is SGHDT, CDR2 YYEEEE. This CDR3 region has 18 residues. V lost 3 bases and J lost 0; bases outside the gene matches: 15. The CDR3: CASSYRVAGDLSSYEQYF. Written as DNA, the CDR3 is TGTGCCAGCAGCTATCGGGTGGCGGGAGACCTGAGCTCCTACGAGCAGTACTTC.

This chain uses TRBV6-4 with TRBJ1-6; D ambiguous. Between the trimmed V and J ends, which lost 0 bases and 3 bases, there was a span of 6 bases. The CDR3 sequence is 15 residues long. Looked up from germline, CDR1 is MRHNA and CDR2 is SNTAGT. This CDR3 reads CASSDSRFYNSPLHF. The CDR3 bases are TGTGCCAGCAGTGACTCCCGATTCTATAATTCACCCCTCCACTTT.

The chain employs TRBV5-6 and TRBJ2-3; D is ambiguous. V lost 4 bases, J lost 5 bases, and 11 bases lay in between. The CDR3 has 13 residues. Per germline, CDR1 SGHDT and CDR2 YYEEEE. CDR3 sequence reads: CASSLGSGDTQYF. CDR3 in DNA: TGTGCCAGCAGCCTAGGGTCAGGAGATACGCAGTATTTT. Full variable domain (outside the CDR3, taken from reference TRBV5-6 and TRBJ2-3): DAGVTQSPTHLIKTRGQQVTLRCSPKSGHDTVSWYQQALGQGPQFIFQYYEEEERQRGNFPDRFSGHQFPNYSSELNVNALLLGDSALYLCASSLGSGDTQYFGPGTRLTVL.

The chain has TRBV30 and TRBJ1-6; D is possibly TRBD1 (5 bases). The CDR3 totals 13 residues. Germline-derived CDR1 and CDR2 are GTSNPN and SVGIG (reference sequence). V was cut by 0 bases and J by 8 bases, with 8 bases left in between. The CDR3 DNA sequence: TGTGCCTGGAGTGTACTGGGGGATTCACCCCTCCACTTT. This codes for CAWSVLGDSPLHF.

The count of this clone is one. This rearrangement joins TRBV7-9 to TRBJ1-4; a weak D match, TRBD1 (5 bases). V gave up 3 bases and J gave up 6 bases, with 20 bases separating them. Germline CDR1 reads SEHNR; CDR2 reads FQNEAQ (reference sequence). CDR3 size: 17 residues. CDR3 sequence (DNA): TGTGCCAGCAGCTTTGCCCGTGGGGGTCTTAATGATGAAAAACTGTTTTTT. It is translated as CASSFARGGLNDEKLFF.

This sequence joins TRBV7-2 and TRBJ1-5; TRBD1 aligns across 9 bases. V shed 5 bases and J 2 bases; nucleotides not matched to a gene: 16. The CDR3 consists of 19 residues. The germline V gene has CDR1 SGHTA and CDR2 FQGNSA. CDR3 nucleotides: TGTGCCAGCAGCCCCAGTCGTCCCGGGACAGGGATGGGCAATCAGCCCCAGCATTTT. Encoded protein: CASSPSRPGTGMGNQPQHF.

This sequence joins TRBV7-9 and TRBJ1-1; D is perhaps TRBD1 (6 bases). Trimming took off 5 bases at V and 5 bases at J, with 18 bases between the two ends. This CDR3 has 15 amino acids. Germline V CDR1 and CDR2: SEHNR, FQNEAQ (reference sequence). DNA for the CDR3: TGTGCCAGCAGCCTTCGGGGGGGGCTTCGTACTGAAGCTTTCTTT. This codes for CASSLRGGLRTEAFF.

The CDR3 nucleotides read TGTGCCAGCAGTTTATTTTCTAGCGGGAGTTCCCACCTTTACAATGAGCAGTTCTTC. It is translated as CASSLFSSGSSHLYNEQFF. J is TRBJ2-1 and V is TRBV27, with 10 bases aligning to TRBD2. Germline assignment: CDR1 MNHEY and CDR2 SMNVEV (reference sequence). V gave up 1 base and J gave up 4 bases; unmatched junction bases: 13. The CDR3 length is 19 residues.

This chain links TRBV29-1 with TRBJ2-1; no reliable D call. The CDR3 spans 14 residues. Germline CDR1 and CDR2: SQVTM and ANQGSEA. Deletions cut 4 bases from V and 8 bases from J, with 18 bases between. The CDR3 DNA reads TGCAGCGTTGCGCAAGCTAATCACGGCGATGAGCAGTTCTTC. It translates to CSVAQANHGDEQFF.

This sequence joins TRBV6-6 and TRBJ1-3; D remains ambiguous. V lost 8 bases and J lost 4, with 6 bases in between. Germline loops: CDR1 MNHNY, CDR2 SVGAGI (reference sequence). This CDR3 is 11 amino acids long. The CDR3: CASSGGNTIYF. For the CDR3, the DNA is TGTGCCAGCTCGGGAGGAAACACCATATATTTT.

J is TRBJ2-7 and V is TRBV6-1, with 9 bases lining up with TRBD2. Unmatched junction bases numbered 11, after V lost 2 bases and J lost 6 bases. Germline CDR1 reads MNHNS; CDR2 reads SASEGT. The CDR3 spans 16 residues. The CDR3 nucleotides read TGTGCCAGCAGTGAATGGTTTGGGACTAGCCCCCTCGAGCAGTACTTC. Translated, it gives CASSEWFGTSPLEQYF.

The chain has TRBV6-2 or TRBV6-3 and TRBJ1-1; 7 bases fit TRBD1. CDR1 is MNHEY, CDR2 SVGEGT, per germline. Germline trimming cut 2 bases from V and 3 bases from J; bases unmatched to any gene: 6. CDR3 size: 15 residues. The DNA for the CDR3 is TGTGCCAGCAGTTACCGGACAGGTTGGGACACTGAAGCTTTCTTT. Translation gives CASSYRTGWDTEAFF.

This clone occurred a few times. The J gene is TRBJ2-7, the V gene TRBV7-2; D gene ambiguous. The CDR3 extends over 12 amino acids. Germline V lookup: CDR1 SGHTA, CDR2 FQGNSA. V was clipped by 1 base and J by 5 bases, with 6 bases between them. CDR3 residues: CASSLVPNEQYF. CDR3 DNA: TGTGCCAGCAGCTTAGTCCCCAACGAGCAGTACTTC.

This chain links TRBV5-1 with TRBJ1-1, with D possibly TRBD1 on 5 matching bases. Germline V lookup: CDR1 SGHRS, CDR2 YFSETQ. The CDR3 consists of 14 residues. The ends were cut back, 4 bases at V and 1 base at J, with 11 bases in the middle. CDR3 DNA sequence: TGCGCCAGCAGCGACCAGGGCGGGAACACTGAAGCTTTCTTT. This translates into CASSDQGGNTEAFF. Filled out from reference TRBV5-1 and TRBJ1-1, the complete variable domain reads KAGVTQTPRYLIKTRGQQVTLSCSPISGHRSVSWYQQTPGQGLQFLFEYFSETQRNKGNFPGRFSGRQFSNSRSEMNVSTLELGDSALYLCASSDQGGNTEAFFGQGTRLTVV.

This chain uses TRBV5-4 with TRBJ2-5, with 9 positions matching TRBD1. CDR1 SGHNT and CDR2 YYREEE come from the germline V gene (reference sequence). The trim removed 4 bases at V and 4 bases at J, leaving 5 bases unmatched. The CDR3 runs 14 residues. The CDR3 DNA reads as TGTGCCAGCAGCCAACAGGGGGCTGTAGAGACCCAGTACTTC. Protein: CASSQQGAVETQYF.

In this sample, this clone turned up once. The genes are TRBV7-9 and TRBJ1-4; the D is unclear. The CDR3 is 15 amino acids. Germline-derived CDR1 and CDR2 are SEHNR and FQNEAQ (reference sequence). V lost 2 bases and J lost 5, with 12 bases in between. CDR3 sequence: CASSLPRGMNEKLFF. The CDR3 coding sequence is TGTGCCAGCAGCTTACCCAGAGGGATGAATGAAAAACTGTTTTTT.

The chain is built from TRBV7-2 and TRBJ1-1, with 8 bases aligning to TRBD1. This CDR3 has 13 residues. Trimming at V came to 3 bases and at J to 10 bases, leaving 7 bases not matched to a gene. The germline V gene encodes CDR1 SGHTA and CDR2 FQGNSA. In nucleotides, the CDR3 is TGTGCCAGCAGCTTGGGACAGGATCGGAGAGCTTTCTTT. It yields the protein CASSLGQDRRAFF.

The chain has TRBV11-2 and TRBJ2-2; 8 bases are shared with TRBD1. This CDR3 region has 15 residues. Germline CDR1 SGHAT, CDR2 FQNNGV. V lost 6 bases and J lost 1; bases outside the gene matches: 4. In DNA, the CDR3 is TGTGCCAGCAGACAAGGACAGGGGAACACCGGGGAGCTGTTTTTT. Amino acids: CASRQGQGNTGELFF.